The TCR beta chain under discussion was sequenced for a study of tumor and adjacent non-tumor tissue in lung cancer (dated by TCRdb to 2016 to 2018). General notes on the study: By cancer type, the cohort comprised approximately 12 adenocarcinoma patients, a couple of squamous cell carcinoma patients and 1 small cell lung cancer patient. Among the approximately 15 patients, ages ranged from roughly 31 to 76 years, 10 were men and 5 were women, and disease was TNM stage I to III. Sequencing produced about 130,000,000 productive TCRbeta reads in total, an average of approximately 4 million reads per sample. Bulk TCRbeta repertoires were compared between lung tumor tissue and matched distant non-tumor lung tissue obtained from 15 lung cancer patients. Around 30 paired specimens, one tumor and one normal lung sample per patient, were profiled by TCRbeta CDR3 sequencing. The full study reports these points: Significantly higher TCR diversity was found in younger patients, and higher tumor TCR diversity was associated with shorter overall and disease-free survival. TCR diversity (inverse Simpson) was significantly higher in tumor than in normal lung tissue (roughly 430 vs 170, P = 0.0075, Mann-Whitney U test). The cohort had only about 14 patients, and the authors noted that larger samples and more detailed clinical data are needed. Because peripheral blood was not sequenced, the blood TCRbeta repertoires of the lung cancer patients in the study went unexamined. The top 100 clones made up a significantly larger cumulative share of the repertoire in normal lung than in tumor tissue. The methods do not name the sequencing platform or mention unique molecular identifiers.

For CDR1 and CDR2, the germline V gene (reference sequence) lists DFQATT and SNEGSKA. The cysteine opens and the phenylalanine closes a CDR3 of 17 amino acids. The only DNA kept is the CDR3, 51 bases in frame from the first base. Relative to germline, V is missing 5 bases and J is missing 1 base, with 13 bases of the junction outside any gene match. With regard to this clonotype: Its antigen is unknown. It may be a read error: a sequence one base away is much more abundant.

Bulk unsorted tissue served as the source for RNA extraction, and RNA quality was assessed using a NanoDrop ND-1000 and an Agilent 2100. Normal lung samples were distant non-tumor tissue taken more than 3 cm from the tumor edge. Donors were newly diagnosed lung cancer patients admitted for thoracic surgery in China between August and November 2014, without prior chemotherapy. Patients who had received previous radiotherapy or chemotherapy, or who had another concurrent cancer, were excluded from the study. Surgical tissue pieces of about 1-2.3 cm3 were preserved in RNAlater solution and were kept at -80 degrees C until use. Libraries came from multiplex PCR. Instrument used: Illumina HiSeq 2500. TCRbeta libraries were constructed through three rounds of nested PCR with primers (Table S4) according to protocols modified from ARM-PCR. Before sequencing, PCR products of 200-500 bp were excised from the gel and purified with the QIAquick gel extraction kit. Concerning the study's data processing: Reads were cleaned using Trimmomatic, were merged into complete CDR3 sequences using FLASH, and were assigned to V(D)J germline segments using MiTCR. VDJtools was used to compute clonal diversity as the inverse Simpson's index. Productive reads were defined as in-frame sequences without a premature stop codon. In TCRdb, the public reads were trimmed at Q25 with fastp and aligned with MiXCR, with productive beta chains retained. All rows with the same CDR3 protein become a single entry with the most common DNA and genes. What appears here as the V and J calls and clone size reflects TCRdb's work, not the paper's. The sample table shows 98,000 or so distinct CDR3 sequences, and approximately 80% are seen once. Roughly 29% of the sample is in the top ten clones.

The chain uses TRBV20-1 and TRBJ2-3; 9 junctional bases match TRBD1. This TCR came from a man in his fifties or sixties with small cell lung cancer. What was sequenced was distant non-tumor lung tissue. CDR3 region: CSACPVQGAGGTDTQYF. The base sequence is TGCAGTGCTTGTCCGGTACAGGGGGCTGGCGGCACAGATACGCAGTATTTT.